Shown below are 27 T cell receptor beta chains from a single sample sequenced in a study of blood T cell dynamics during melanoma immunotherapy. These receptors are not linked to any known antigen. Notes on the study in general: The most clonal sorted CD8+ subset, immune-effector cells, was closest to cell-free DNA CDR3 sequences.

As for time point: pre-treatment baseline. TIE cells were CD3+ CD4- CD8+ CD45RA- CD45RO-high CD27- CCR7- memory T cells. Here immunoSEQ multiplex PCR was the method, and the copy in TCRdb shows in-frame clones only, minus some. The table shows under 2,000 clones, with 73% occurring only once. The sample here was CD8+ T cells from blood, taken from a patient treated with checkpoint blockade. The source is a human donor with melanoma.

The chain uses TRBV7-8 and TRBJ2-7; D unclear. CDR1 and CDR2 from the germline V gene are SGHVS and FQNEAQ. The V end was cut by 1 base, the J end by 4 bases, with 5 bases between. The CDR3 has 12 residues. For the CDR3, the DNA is TGTGCCAGCAGCTTAGAAGAGTACGAGCAGTACTTC. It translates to CASSLEEYEQYF.

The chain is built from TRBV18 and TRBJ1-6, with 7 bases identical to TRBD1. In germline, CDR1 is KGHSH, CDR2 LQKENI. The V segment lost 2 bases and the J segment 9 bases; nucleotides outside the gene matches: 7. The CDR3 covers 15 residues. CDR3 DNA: TGTGCCAGCTCACCAAACCACAGGGGAGGTTCACCCCTCCACTTT. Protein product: CASSPNHRGGSPLHF. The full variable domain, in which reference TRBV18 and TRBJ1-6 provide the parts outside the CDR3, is NAGVMQNPRHLVRRRGQEARLRCSPMKGHSHVYWYRQLPEEGLKFMVYLQKENIIDESGMPKERFSAEFPKEGPSILRIQQVVRGDSAAYFCASSPNHRGGSPLHFGNGTRLTVT.

For the CDR3, the DNA is TGTGCCAGCAGCGTCGTAGGGGGGGGACTAGCGGGACAAGGGGAGCTGTTTTTT. Its translation: CASSVVGGGLAGQGELFF. The chain links TRBV9 to TRBJ2-2; 13 bases are shared with TRBD2. Germline CDR1 is SGDLS and CDR2 is YYNGEE. CDR3 size: 18 residues. V was pared by 2 bases and J by 8 bases, with 12 bases of the junction left unmatched.

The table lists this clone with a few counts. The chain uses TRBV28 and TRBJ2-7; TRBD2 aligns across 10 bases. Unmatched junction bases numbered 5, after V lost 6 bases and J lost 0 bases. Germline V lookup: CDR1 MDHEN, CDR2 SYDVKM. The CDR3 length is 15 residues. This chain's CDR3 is CASRLAGLSSYEQYF. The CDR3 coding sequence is TGTGCCAGCAGACTAGCGGGACTCAGCTCCTACGAGCAGTACTTC.

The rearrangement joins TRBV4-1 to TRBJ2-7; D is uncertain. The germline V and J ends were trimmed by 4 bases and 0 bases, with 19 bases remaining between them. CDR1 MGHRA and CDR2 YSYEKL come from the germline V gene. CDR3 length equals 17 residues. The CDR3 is CASSPYMDLRSSYEQYF. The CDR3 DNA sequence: TGCGCCAGCAGCCCCTACATGGACCTACGAAGCTCCTACGAGCAGTACTTC.

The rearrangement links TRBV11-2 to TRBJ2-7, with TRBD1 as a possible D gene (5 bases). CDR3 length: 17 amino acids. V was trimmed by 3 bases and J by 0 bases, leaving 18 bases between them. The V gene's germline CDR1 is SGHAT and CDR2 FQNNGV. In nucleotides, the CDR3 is TGTGCCAGCAGCTTCGGAACTCTAGGGGCTTTCTCCTACGAGCAGTACTTC. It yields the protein CASSFGTLGAFSYEQYF.

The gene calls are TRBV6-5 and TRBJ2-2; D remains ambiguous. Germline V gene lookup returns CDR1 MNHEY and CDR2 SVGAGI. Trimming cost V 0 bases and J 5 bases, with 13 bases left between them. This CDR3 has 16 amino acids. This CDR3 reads CASSYSTPPWTGELFF. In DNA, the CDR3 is TGTGCCAGCAGTTACTCGACCCCTCCTTGGACCGGGGAGCTGTTTTTT.

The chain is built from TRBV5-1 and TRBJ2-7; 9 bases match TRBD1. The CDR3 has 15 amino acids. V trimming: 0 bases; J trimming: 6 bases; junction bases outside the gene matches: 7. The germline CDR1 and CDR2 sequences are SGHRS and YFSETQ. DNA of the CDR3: TGCGCCAGCAGCTTGGTATACAGGGGGCTAGTCGAGCAGTACTTC. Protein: CASSLVYRGLVEQYF.

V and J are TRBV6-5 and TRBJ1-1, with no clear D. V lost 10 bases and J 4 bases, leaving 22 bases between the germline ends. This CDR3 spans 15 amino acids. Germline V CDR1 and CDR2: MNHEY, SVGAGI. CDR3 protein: CATGGHPEAGTEAFF. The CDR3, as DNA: TGTGCCACGGGCGGCCACCCTGAAGCTGGCACTGAAGCTTTCTTT.

The CDR3 spells CASSVWDGSNYGYTF. Written as DNA, the CDR3 is TGTGCCAGCAGCGTCTGGGACGGTTCGAACTATGGCTACACCTTC. J is TRBJ1-2 and V is TRBV9, with D maybe TRBD1 (5 bases). Germline V gene data show CDR1 as SGDLS and CDR2 as YYNGEE. V was shortened by 2 bases and J by 2 bases, with 13 bases between the two germline ends. The CDR3 spans 15 residues.

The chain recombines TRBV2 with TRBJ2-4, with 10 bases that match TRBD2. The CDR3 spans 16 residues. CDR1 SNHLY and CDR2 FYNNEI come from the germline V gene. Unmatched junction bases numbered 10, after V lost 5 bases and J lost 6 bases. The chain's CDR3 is CASSPGAGLATNIQYF. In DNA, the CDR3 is TGTGCCAGCAGTCCGGGTGCGGGACTAGCGACAAACATTCAGTACTTC.

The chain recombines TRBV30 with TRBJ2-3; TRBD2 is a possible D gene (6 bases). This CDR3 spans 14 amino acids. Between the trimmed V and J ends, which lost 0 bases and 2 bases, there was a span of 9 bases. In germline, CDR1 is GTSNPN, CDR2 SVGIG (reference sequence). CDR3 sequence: CAWSVGGNTDTQYF. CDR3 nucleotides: TGTGCCTGGAGTGTCGGGGGTAACACAGATACGCAGTATTTT.

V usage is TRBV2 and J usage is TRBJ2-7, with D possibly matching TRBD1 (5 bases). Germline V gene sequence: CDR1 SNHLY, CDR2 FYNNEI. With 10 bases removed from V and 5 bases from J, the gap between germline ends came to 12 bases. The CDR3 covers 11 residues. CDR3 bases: TGTGCCACAGGGCAAAGCCACGAGCAGTACTTC. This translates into CATGQSHEQYF.

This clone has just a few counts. The CDR3 loop is CASSLQGENIQYF. CDR3 nucleotide sequence: TGTGCCAGCAGTTTACAGGGGGAAAACATTCAGTACTTC. The V and J genes are TRBV28 and TRBJ2-4; 7 bases line up with TRBD1. The CDR3 totals 13 residues. Germline V CDR1 and CDR2: MDHEN, SYDVKM. V shed 2 bases and J 5 bases; nucleotides not matched to a gene: 0.

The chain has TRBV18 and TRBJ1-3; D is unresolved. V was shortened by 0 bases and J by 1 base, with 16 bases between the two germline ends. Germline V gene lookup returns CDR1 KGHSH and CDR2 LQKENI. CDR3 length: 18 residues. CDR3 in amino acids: CASSPPKATQTSGNTIYF. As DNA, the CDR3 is TGTGCCAGCTCACCACCAAAGGCTACGCAGACTTCTGGAAACACCATATATTTT.

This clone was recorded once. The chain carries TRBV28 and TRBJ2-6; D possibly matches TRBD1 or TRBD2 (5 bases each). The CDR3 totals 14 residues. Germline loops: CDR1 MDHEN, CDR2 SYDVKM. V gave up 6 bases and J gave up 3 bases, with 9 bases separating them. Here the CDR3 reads CASRGRRGANVLTF. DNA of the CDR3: TGTGCCAGCAGGGGACGCCGTGGGGCCAACGTCCTGACTTTC.

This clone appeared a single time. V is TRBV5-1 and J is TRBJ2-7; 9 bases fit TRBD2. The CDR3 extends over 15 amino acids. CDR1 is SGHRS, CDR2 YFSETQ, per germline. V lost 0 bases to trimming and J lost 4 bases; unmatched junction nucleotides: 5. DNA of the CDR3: TGCGCCAGCAGCTTGGGACTAGCGGAAGTGTACGAGCAGTACTTC. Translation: CASSLGLAEVYEQYF.

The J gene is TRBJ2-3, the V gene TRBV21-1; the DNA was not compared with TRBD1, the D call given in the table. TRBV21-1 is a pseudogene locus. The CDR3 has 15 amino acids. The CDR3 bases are TGTGCCAGCAGGGCGGACAGGGTGGGCACAGATACGCAGTATTTT. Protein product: CASRADRVGTDTQYF.

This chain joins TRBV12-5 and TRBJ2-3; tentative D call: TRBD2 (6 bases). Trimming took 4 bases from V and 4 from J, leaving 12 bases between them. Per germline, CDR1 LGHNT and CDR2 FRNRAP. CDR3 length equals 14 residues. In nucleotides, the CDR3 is TGTGCTAGTGGTTATATGGGACTTTCAGATACGCAGTATTTT. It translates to CASGYMGLSDTQYF.

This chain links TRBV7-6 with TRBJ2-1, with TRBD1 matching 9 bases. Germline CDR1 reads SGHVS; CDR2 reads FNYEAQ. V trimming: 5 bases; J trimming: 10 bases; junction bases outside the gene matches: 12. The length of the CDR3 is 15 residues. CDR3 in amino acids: CASSLTGTGSGEQFF. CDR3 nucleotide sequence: TGTGCCAGCAGCCTTACCGGGACAGGGTCAGGAGAGCAGTTCTTC. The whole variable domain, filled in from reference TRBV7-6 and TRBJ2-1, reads GAGVSQSPRYKVTKRGQDVALRCDPISGHVSLYWYRQALGQGPEFLTYFNYEAQQDKSGLPNDRFSAERPEGSISTLTIQRTEQRDSAMYRCASSLTGTGSGEQFFGPGTRLTVL.

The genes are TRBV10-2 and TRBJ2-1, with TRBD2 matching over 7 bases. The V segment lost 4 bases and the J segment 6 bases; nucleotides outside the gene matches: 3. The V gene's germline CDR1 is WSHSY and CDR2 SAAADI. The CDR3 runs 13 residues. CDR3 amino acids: CASSGTSSNEQFF. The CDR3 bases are TGCGCCAGCAGTGGGACTAGTAGCAATGAGCAGTTCTTC.

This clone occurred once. The CDR3 here is CASRAGGNTGELFF. The CDR3 coding sequence is TGTGCCAGTCGGGCGGGAGGGAACACCGGGGAGCTGTTTTTT. V usage is TRBV19 and J usage is TRBJ2-2; 8 bases are shared with TRBD2. CDR1 is LNHDA and CDR2 is SQIVND in the germline V gene (reference sequence). This CDR3 contains 14 residues. V dropped 8 bases and J dropped 1; count of bases not matched to a gene: 3.

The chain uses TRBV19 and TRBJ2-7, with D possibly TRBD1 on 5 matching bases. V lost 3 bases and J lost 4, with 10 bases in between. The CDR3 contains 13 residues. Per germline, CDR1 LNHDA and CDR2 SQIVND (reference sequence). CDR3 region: CASSIQGRYEQYF. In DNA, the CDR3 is TGTGCCAGTAGTATCCAGGGCCGATACGAGCAGTACTTC.

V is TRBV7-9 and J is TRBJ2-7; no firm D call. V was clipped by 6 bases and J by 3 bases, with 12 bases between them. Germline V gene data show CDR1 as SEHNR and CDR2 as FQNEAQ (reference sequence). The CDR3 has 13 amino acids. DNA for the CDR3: TGTGCCAGCAGGGCGGATCAGAACTACGAGCAGTACTTC. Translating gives CASRADQNYEQYF.

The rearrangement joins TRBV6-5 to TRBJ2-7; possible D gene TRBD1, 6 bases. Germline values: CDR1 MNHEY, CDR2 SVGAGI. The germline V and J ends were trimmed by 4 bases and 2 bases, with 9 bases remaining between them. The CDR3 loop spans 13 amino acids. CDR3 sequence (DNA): TGTGCCAGCAGTTCACAGGGAACCTACGAGCAGTACTTC. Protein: CASSSQGTYEQYF.

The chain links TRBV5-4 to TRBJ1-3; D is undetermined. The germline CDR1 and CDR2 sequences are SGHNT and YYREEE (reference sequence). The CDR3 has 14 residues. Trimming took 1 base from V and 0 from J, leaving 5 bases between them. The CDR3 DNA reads TGTGCCAGCAGCTTGCTCGGCTCTGGAAACACCATATATTTT. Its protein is CASSLLGSGNTIYF.

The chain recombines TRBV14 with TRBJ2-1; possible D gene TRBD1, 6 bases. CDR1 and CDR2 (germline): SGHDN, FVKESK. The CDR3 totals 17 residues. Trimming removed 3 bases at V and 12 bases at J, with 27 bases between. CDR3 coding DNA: TGTGCCAGCAGCCACAGGTTGGGGGCCGAGCCCAAAGACGGGCAGTTCTTC. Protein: CASSHRLGAEPKDGQFF.